Listed below are T cell receptor beta chains from one sample, sequenced in a study of CD8 T cells in Susac syndrome. Each CDR3 protein gets one entry after TCRdb re-called the immunoSEQ multiplex PCR reads with MiXCR. The repertoire includes roughly 160,000 distinct CDR3 sequences, around 96% of them detected once, and 0.14% sits in the top ten. Sample: CD4+ T cells from PBMCs. Receptors were obtained from a human donor in good health. CDR3s include the opening cysteine and the closing phenylalanine or tryptophan. D genes are given only for firm matches. Some rows mark clone size as missing; the rest say once, few, many or name a class of expanded clone.

V gene	J gene	clone size	D gene	CDR3 length	CDR3 DNA	CDR3 protein
TRBV7-2	TRBJ2-1	once	TRBD2	12	TGTGCCAGCAGCCTCATAGCGGGGGGTCAGTTCTTC	CASSLIAGGQFF
TRBV29-1	TRBJ2-3	-	TRBD2	14	TGCAGCGTTGGTGCTGCGGGGGTCACAGATACGCAGTATTTT	CSVGAAGVTDTQYF
TRBV19	TRBJ2-7	-	-	16	TGTGCCAGTAGTATAGATCCCCCAGGTACCACGGGAGAGCAGTACTTC	CASSIDPPGTTGEQYF
TRBV4-3	TRBJ1-2	-	-	14	TGCGCCAGCAGCCAAGAAACGGGAAACTATGGCTACACCTTC	CASSQETGNYGYTF
TRBV4-2	TRBJ1-4	-	-	12	TGTGCCAGCAGCCAAACAGGTGAAAAACTGTTTTTT	CASSQTGEKLFF
TRBV20-1	TRBJ2-5	-	-	14	TGCAGTGCTAGAGATAACCGGGCGGGGGAGACCCAGTACTTC	CSARDNRAGETQYF
TRBV5-1	TRBJ2-1	-	-	14	TGCGCCAGCAGGACGGGGGTTTCCACTAATGAGCAGTTCTTC	CASRTGVSTNEQFF
TRBV30	TRBJ1-6	-	TRBD1	14	TGTGCCTGGAGTGTATCAGGGGGCGATTCACCCCTCCACTTT	CAWSVSGGDSPLHF
TRBV20-1	TRBJ1-1	once	-	12	TGCAGTGCTAAAGAAGGAGCGAGTTCAGCTTTCTTT	CSAKEGASSAFF
TRBV9	TRBJ1-1	-	-	13	TGTGCCAGCAGCGTAGCTGTGTGGACTGAAGCTTTCTTT	CASSVAVWTEAFF
TRBV7-6	TRBJ2-4	-	-	13	TGTGCCAGCAGCGGCGGAAACAGGGAGACTCAGTACTTC	CASSGGNRETQYF
TRBV4-3	TRBJ1-2	-	-	15	TGCGCCAGCAGCCAAGATTCGAACCGCCTTTCCGGCTACACCTTC	CASSQDSNRLSGYTF
TRBV5-4	TRBJ2-5	-	-	15	TGTGCCAGCAGCTTGGGGGCCGGGGCCCAAGAGACCCAGTACTTC	CASSLGAGAQETQYF
TRBV20-1	TRBJ2-5	-	-	16	TGCAGTGCTAGACAGCCCAGACCCAGGGCCGCGGAGACCCAGTACTTC	CSARQPRPRAAETQYF
TRBV29-1	TRBJ2-3	-	TRBD1	15	TGCAGCGTGCTCCTCCGGGACAGGGCCCCGGATACGCAGTATTTT	CSVLLRDRAPDTQYF
TRBV6-1	TRBJ2-5	-	-	11	TGTGCCAGCAGTGAAGAGAAGACCCAGTACTTC	CASSEEKTQYF
TRBV20-1	TRBJ2-1	once	-	12	TGCAGTGCCGCTACTAGAGGGGATGAGCAGTTCTTC	CSAATRGDEQFF
TRBV5-1	TRBJ2-3	once	-	11	TGCGCCAGCAGCTTGATGGATACGCAGTATTTT	CASSLMDTQYF
TRBV20-1	TRBJ2-5	-	TRBD2	15	TGCAGTGCTCTCTCGAGGCTAGCGGCACAAGAGACCCAGTACTTC	CSALSRLAAQETQYF
TRBV5-1	TRBJ1-1	-	TRBD1	16	TGCGCCAGCAGCGGGGGGACAGGCCTCATGAACACTGAAGCTTTCTTT	CASSGGTGLMNTEAFF
TRBV27	TRBJ1-6	-	-	12	TGTGCCAGCAGTTTGTTGGGTTCACCCCTCCACTTT	CASSLLGSPLHF
TRBV3-1	TRBJ2-7	-	TRBD2	14	TGTGCCAGCTCCCCGGGAGGGCCAACCTACGAGCAGTACTTC	CASSPGGPTYEQYF
TRBV12-5	TRBJ2-3	-	-	14	TGTGCTAGTGGTCAGGGGCCCCTGGCAGATACGCAGTATTTT	CASGQGPLADTQYF
TRBV6-5	TRBJ1-1	-	-	12	TGTGCCACTACGGGGAGGAACACTGAAGCTTTCTTT	CATTGRNTEAFF
TRBV20-1	TRBJ1-2	-	-	14	TGCAGTGCTAGAGTCCAGCCCATCCCCGCTGGCTACACCTTC	CSARVQPIPAGYTF
TRBV12-3/TRBV12-4	TRBJ2-2	-	TRBD2	14	TGTGCCAGCGTCCTAGCGGGGCCAGCCAGGGAGCTGTTTTTT	CASVLAGPARELFF
TRBV3-1	TRBJ1-6	-	-	17	TGTGCCAGCAGACACACGACAGGACATCGGGGGAATTCACCCCTCCACTTT	CASRHTTGHRGNSPLHF
TRBV20-1	TRBJ2-7	-	TRBD2	13	TGCAGTGCTATTAGCGGGGGGTTTTACGAGCAGTACTTC	CSAISGGFYEQYF
TRBV20-1	TRBJ2-7	few	TRBD2	13	TGCAGTGTCGGACTAGCGGGAGCCTACGAGCAGTACTTC	CSVGLAGAYEQYF
TRBV7-2	TRBJ2-1	-	-	11	TGTGCCAGCCAGGGTTACAATGAGCAGTTCTTC	CASQGYNEQFF
TRBV28	TRBJ1-1	-	TRBD1	14	TGTGCCAGCAAAATACAGGGGCCGGGGACTGAAGCTTTCTTT	CASKIQGPGTEAFF
TRBV29-1	TRBJ1-5	-	-	14	TGCAGCGTCGCAGGGGAGGATGGCAATCAGCCCCAGCATTTT	CSVAGEDGNQPQHF
TRBV5-1	TRBJ1-2	-	TRBD1	13	TGCGCCAGCAGCAACGGACAGGGCTATGGCTACACCTTC	CASSNGQGYGYTF
TRBV20-1	TRBJ1-5	-	-	15	TGCAGTGCTAGAGTTCTTCAGGGGCCACATGGGCCCCAGCATTTT	CSARVLQGPHGPQHF
TRBV7-3	TRBJ2-3	-	-	15	TGTGCCAGCAGCTTAACCAGGACTAGCACAGATACGCAGTATTTT	CASSLTRTSTDTQYF
TRBV3-1	TRBJ2-7	-	-	15	TGTGCCAGCAGCCAAGAGAATCTGGGGGGCTACGAGCAGTACTTC	CASSQENLGGYEQYF
TRBV19	TRBJ2-1	few	-	12	TGTGCCAGTAGTATGATAGGGACAGAGCAGTTCTTC	CASSMIGTEQFF
TRBV7-3	TRBJ2-1	-	TRBD2	13	TGTGCCAGCAGCCGAACTAGCGGGGGGGCCGCGTTCTTC	CASSRTSGGAAFF
TRBV29-1	TRBJ1-1	-	-	14	TGCAGCTCGAAACGGAGCGACGCAAGTGGTGAAGCTTTCTTT	CSSKRSDASGEAFF
TRBV2	TRBJ1-5	-	-	12	TGTGCCAGCAGTGACGGCAATCAGCCCCAGCATTTT	CASSDGNQPQHF
TRBV29-1	TRBJ1-5	-	-	15	TGCAGCGTTGCCTTTGACGGGACTAGCAATCAGCCCCAGCATTTT	CSVAFDGTSNQPQHF
TRBV7-9	TRBJ2-1	once	-	16	TGTGCCAGCAGCCCAGGAGGGGGCAAAACCTACAATGAGCAGTTCTTC	CASSPGGGKTYNEQFF
TRBV27	TRBJ2-6	once	-	15	TGTGCCAGCAGTTCCCCGCTCCCCGGGGCCAACGTCCTGACTTTC	CASSSPLPGANVLTF
TRBV4-2	TRBJ1-2	-	-	14	TGTGCCAGCAGCCCTACCATGGACGCCTATGGCTACACCTTC	CASSPTMDAYGYTF
TRBV7-2	TRBJ1-1	-	-	15	TGTGCCAGCAGCTTAGTTTATTTAGGGAACACTGAAGCTTTCTTT	CASSLVYLGNTEAFF
TRBV29-1	TRBJ2-4	-	-	13	TGCAGCGTTGAAGGATACCCAAGAGGCATTCAGTACTTC	CSVEGYPRGIQYF
TRBV5-6	TRBJ2-7	-	TRBD2	16	TGTGCCAGCAGCTCCTATAGCGGGGGAGCGACCTACGAGCAGTACTTC	CASSSYSGGATYEQYF
TRBV24-1	TRBJ2-2	-	-	14	TGTGCCACCAGTGGATCCGGGCTCACCGGGGAGCTGTTTTTT	CATSGSGLTGELFF
TRBV12-3/TRBV12-4	TRBJ1-2	-	-	13	TGTGCCAGCAGTTTAGGACAGTTCGATGGCTACACCTTC	CASSLGQFDGYTF
TRBV9	TRBJ1-1	-	-	13	TGTGCCAGCAGCGTAGGGCTCCTCACTGAAGCTTTCTTT	CASSVGLLTEAFF